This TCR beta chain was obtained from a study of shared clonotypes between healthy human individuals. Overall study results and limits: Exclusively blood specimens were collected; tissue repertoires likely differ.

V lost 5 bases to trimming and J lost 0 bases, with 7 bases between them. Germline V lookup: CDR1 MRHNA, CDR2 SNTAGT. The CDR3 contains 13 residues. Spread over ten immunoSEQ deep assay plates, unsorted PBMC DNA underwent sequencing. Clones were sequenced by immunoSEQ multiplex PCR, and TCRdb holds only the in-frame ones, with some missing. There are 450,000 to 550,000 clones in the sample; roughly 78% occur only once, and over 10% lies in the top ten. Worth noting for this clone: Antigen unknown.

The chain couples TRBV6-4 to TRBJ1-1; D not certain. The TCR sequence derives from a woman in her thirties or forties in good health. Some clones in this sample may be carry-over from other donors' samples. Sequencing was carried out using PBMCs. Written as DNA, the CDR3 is TGTGCCAGCAGTTCGGAAATGAACACTGAAGCTTTCTTT. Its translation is CASSSEMNTEAFF.